This T cell receptor (beta chain) was recovered during a study of beta chain features in type 1 diabetes. Findings of the study overall: Researchers report that Type 1 diabetes patients had moderately but significantly shorter TCRB CDR3s across all four CD4+ subsets.

As regards this clone: Its antigen is not known.

Isolated RNA was reverse transcribed in full, so expressed TCRB transcripts were sequenced. Repertoires were generated with immunoSEQ multiplex PCR, while TCRdb's copy carries only in-frame clones and drops some. This table holds about 140,000 clones, roughly 10% found once. CDR3 length: 13 residues. Germline V gene lookup returns CDR1 WSHSY and CDR2 SAAADI. Trimming took 3 bases from V and 3 from J, leaving 6 bases between them. On average, the one heparinised blood draw given by each donor was approximately 0.12 L. Markers CD45RO/CCR7/CD25/CD127/CD95/CD27 served to sort CD4+ naive, central memory, regulatory and stem cell-like memory cells. Purity above 98% was achieved in all sorted populations.

Sequencing was carried out using central memory CD4+ T cells from blood. V is TRBV10-2 and J is TRBJ1-5, with D unclear. The clonotype was recovered from a middle-aged woman in good health. DNA of the CDR3: TGCGCCAGCAGTGACAGACACAATCAGCCCCAGCATTTT. It encodes CASSDRHNQPQHF.